Following are 23 T cell receptor beta chains from one sample sequenced in a study of cytomegalovirus exposure and HLA in healthy donors. PCR employed 60 Vbeta and 13 Jbeta primers. TCRdb keeps only in-frame clones here, not all; method: immunoSEQ multiplex PCR. The sample includes around 150,000 clones, about 81% of them seen just once. The sequenced sample was PBMCs. These receptors all come from a woman in her late teens or twenties in good health and CMV-seronegative.

J is TRBJ1-4 and V is TRBV21-1; the D call of TRBD1 is as the table states it, not checked on the DNA. TRBV21-1 is recorded as a pseudogene. The CDR3 loop spans 15 amino acids. The CDR3 coding sequence is TGTGCCAGCAGCAACGAGGACAGGGGGAATGAAAAACTGTTTTTT. Protein sequence: CASSNEDRGNEKLFF.

The V and J genes are TRBV5-4 and TRBJ1-6; the D gene is possibly TRBD1 (5 bases). Germline CDR1 SGHNT, CDR2 YYREEE (reference sequence). This CDR3 has 13 residues. Trimming shortened V by 5 bases and J by 9 bases, and 12 bases separated the two germline ends. CDR3 coding DNA: TGTGCCAGCAGGGAGGGGACCGCTTCACCCCTCCACTTT. This sequence encodes CASREGTASPLHF. The complete variable domain, with remaining parts taken from reference TRBV5-4 and TRBJ1-6, reads ETGVTQSPTHLIKTRGQQVTLRCSSQSGHNTVSWYQQALGQGPQFIFQYYREEENGRGNFPPRFSGLQFPNYSSELNVNALELDDSALYLCASREGTASPLHFGNGTRLTVT.

The chain is built from TRBV18 and TRBJ2-7; TRBD1 aligns across 7 bases. The CDR3 length is 12 residues. V was clipped by 5 bases and J by 6 bases; unmatched bases: 4. Germline assignment: CDR1 KGHSH and CDR2 LQKENI. CDR3 sequence (DNA): TGTGCCAGCTCAAGGGACAGAAGCGAGCAGTACTTC. It encodes CASSRDRSEQYF.

The chain is built from TRBV28 and TRBJ2-1; the match to TRBD2 covers 7 bases. CDR3 length: 15 amino acids. With V trimmed by 3 bases and J by 5 bases, 7 bases remained unmatched. CDR1 is MDHEN, CDR2 SYDVKM, per germline. The CDR3 spells CASSFLASGHNEQFF. The DNA for the CDR3 is TGTGCCAGCAGTTTTTTGGCTAGCGGACACAATGAGCAGTTCTTC.

This clone was seen only a few times. J is TRBJ2-5 and V is TRBV10-2; D possibly corresponds to TRBD1 (6 bases). The length of the CDR3 is 14 residues. Germline CDR1 WSHSY, CDR2 SAAADI. V was cut by 4 bases and J by 5 bases, with 14 bases left in between. CDR3 loop: CASSVTGSEETQYF. In DNA, the CDR3 is TGCGCCAGCAGTGTAACAGGGAGCGAGGAGACCCAGTACTTC.

The chain is built from TRBV29-1 and TRBJ1-3; 7 bases match TRBD1. The CDR3 length is 14 residues. Unmatched junction bases numbered 6, after V lost 7 bases and J lost 0 bases. In germline, CDR1 is SQVTM, CDR2 ANQGSEA. The DNA of the CDR3 is TGCAGCGCCTCGGGACAGAGCTCTGGAAACACCATATATTTT. Amino acid sequence: CSASGQSSGNTIYF.

This clone was found a few times. The chain combines TRBV28 with TRBJ1-1; no reliable D call. CDR1 is MDHEN, CDR2 SYDVKM, per germline. The CDR3 consists of 17 residues. Trimming took off 1 base at V and 5 bases at J, with 20 bases between the two ends. CDR3 nucleotide sequence: TGTGCCAGCAGTTTATCGGGATCTAGGTTCGGGAAAACTGAAGCTTTCTTT. This translates into CASSLSGSRFGKTEAFF.

The chain recombines TRBV7-2 with TRBJ1-3; D is ambiguous. Germline loops: CDR1 SGHTA, CDR2 FQGNSA. The CDR3 loop spans 13 amino acids. Between the trimmed V and J ends, which lost 9 bases and 0 bases, there was a span of 9 bases. In nucleotides, the CDR3 is TGTGCCAGTCGAACATACTCTGGAAACACCATATATTTT. This translates into CASRTYSGNTIYF. The whole variable domain, remainder taken from reference TRBV7-2 and TRBJ1-3, is GAGVSQSPSNKVTEKGKDVELRCDPISGHTALYWYRQSLGQGLEFLIYFQGNSAPDKSGLPSDRFSAERTGGSVSTLTIQRTQQEDSAVYLCASRTYSGNTIYFGEGSWLTVV.

This chain joins TRBV28 and TRBJ1-2; 7 bases fit TRBD1. This CDR3 is built from 16 residues. The trim removed 6 bases at V and 2 bases at J, leaving 12 bases unmatched. The germline V gene has CDR1 MDHEN and CDR2 SYDVKM. The CDR3 spells CASSSPGQQGNYGYTF. The CDR3 bases are TGTGCCAGCAGCTCCCCGGGACAGCAGGGCAACTATGGCTACACCTTC.

CDR3 amino acids: CASSPGQGAGTEAFF. For the CDR3, the DNA is TGCGCCAGCAGCCCCGGACAGGGGGCAGGCACTGAAGCTTTCTTT. The rearrangement joins TRBV5-1 to TRBJ1-1; 11 nucleotides agree with TRBD1. This CDR3 has 15 amino acids. The V and J ends lost 4 bases and 4 bases, in that order; junction bases with no gene match: 6. Germline V lookup: CDR1 SGHRS, CDR2 YFSETQ.

The chain couples TRBV5-1 to TRBJ1-2; possible D gene TRBD1, 6 bases. The germline V and J ends were trimmed by 0 bases and 3 bases, with 9 bases remaining between them. This CDR3 comprises 14 residues. Per the germline V gene, CDR1 is SGHRS and CDR2 is YFSETQ. The CDR3 sequence: CASSLEQGDYGYTF. The CDR3 DNA follows: TGCGCCAGCAGCTTGGAACAGGGTGACTATGGCTACACCTTC.

The chain carries TRBV14 and TRBJ1-6; 11 bases agree with TRBD1. The V and J ends lost 1 base and 5 bases, in that order; junction bases with no gene match: 10. The CDR3 contains 19 residues. CDR1 and CDR2 from the germline V gene are SGHDN and FVKESK. CDR3 sequence: CASSQGFGQGASNNSPLHF. DNA for the CDR3: TGTGCCAGCAGCCAAGGGTTCGGACAGGGGGCGAGTAATAATTCACCCCTCCACTTT. Looking up the rest from reference TRBV14 and TRBJ1-6 gives the full variable domain: EAGVTQFPSHSVIEKGQTVTLRCDPISGHDNLYWYRRVMGKEIKFLLHFVKESKQDESGMPNNRFLAERTGGTYSTLKVQPAELEDSGVYFCASSQGFGQGASNNSPLHFGNGTRLTVT.

The chain uses TRBV10-1 and TRBJ2-7, with D perhaps matching TRBD2 (6 bases). Trimming left V 6 bases short and J 3 bases short, with 18 bases between. The CDR3 loop spans 15 amino acids. Germline loops: CDR1 WNHNN, CDR2 SYGVQD (reference sequence). CDR3 in amino acids: CASRGSGTGDYEQYF. The CDR3 DNA reads as TGCGCCAGCAGGGGCTCCGGGACGGGGGACTACGAGCAGTACTTC.

The chain links TRBV14 to TRBJ2-7, with 7 bases matching TRBD1. This CDR3 is built from 14 residues. The germline gives CDR1 SGHDN, CDR2 FVKESK. Trimming took 1 base from V and 7 from J; bases not matched to a gene: 7. For the CDR3, the DNA is TGTGCCAGCAGCCAAGTGCCGACAGGGCGGGAGCAGTACTTC. Encoded protein: CASSQVPTGREQYF.

J is TRBJ1-3 and V is TRBV30; D unresolved. Trimming pared 2 bases from V and 4 bases from J, leaving 15 bases between. The germline V gene has CDR1 GTSNPN and CDR2 SVGIG (reference sequence). CDR3 length: 15 residues. In DNA form, the CDR3 reads TGTGCCTGGAGTCACGAGGGTCTGAGGGGAAACACCATATATTTT. This encodes CAWSHEGLRGNTIYF.

This rearrangement joins TRBV29-1 to TRBJ2-3; 7 positions agree with TRBD2. Germline trimming cut 1 base from V and 0 bases from J; bases unmatched to any gene: 1. The CDR3 is 14 residues long. The germline V gene has CDR1 SQVTM and CDR2 ANQGSEA. CDR3 coding DNA: TGCAGCGTTGAAGGCGGGGGAAGCACAGATACGCAGTATTTT. Protein product: CSVEGGGSTDTQYF.

This clone showed up just a few times. The rearrangement links TRBV7-2 to TRBJ2-5; 12 bases are shared with TRBD2. Germline V gene sequence: CDR1 SGHTA, CDR2 FQGNSA. The CDR3 loop spans 18 amino acids. Germline trimming cut 0 bases from V and 4 bases from J; bases unmatched to any gene: 9. Here the CDR3 reads CASSLAVLAGGVGETQYF. The DNA of the CDR3 is TGTGCCAGCAGCTTAGCGGTACTAGCGGGAGGTGTTGGAGAGACCCAGTACTTC.

The CDR3: CASSQDFGGSYEQYF. The CDR3 region has the DNA TGCGCCAGCAGCCAAGATTTCGGGGGCTCCTACGAGCAGTACTTC. This sequence joins TRBV4-1 and TRBJ2-7; possibly TRBD2 for D (6 bases). The CDR3 totals 15 residues. Germline V gene lookup returns CDR1 MGHRA and CDR2 YSYEKL. The ends were cut back, 0 bases at V and 0 bases at J, with 9 bases in the middle.

The J gene is TRBJ2-1, the V gene TRBV7-3; 10 bases are shared with TRBD1. With V trimmed by 2 bases and J by 5 bases, 6 bases remained unmatched. Germline values: CDR1 SGHTA, CDR2 FQGTGA. CDR3 size: 16 residues. In nucleotides, the CDR3 is TGTGCCAGCAGCTTATGGGACAGGGGTTGGCACAATGAGCAGTTCTTC. Amino acids: CASSLWDRGWHNEQFF.

J is TRBJ1-5 and V is TRBV5-5, with 8 bases matching TRBD1. The V gene's germline CDR1 is SGHKS and CDR2 YYEKEE (reference sequence). This CDR3 is 19 amino acids long. V trimming: 0 bases; J trimming: 0 bases; junction bases outside the gene matches: 11. The CDR3 region has the DNA TGTGCCAGCAGCTTGGAGTGGACAGGGCCAGGGTATAGCAATCAGCCCCAGCATTTT. Amino acid sequence: CASSLEWTGPGYSNQPQHF.

The rearrangement uses TRBV7-8 and TRBJ2-2; the match to TRBD1 covers 9 bases. The CDR3 has 16 amino acids. Per germline, CDR1 SGHVS and CDR2 FQNEAQ. V was pared by 2 bases and J by 6 bases, with 7 bases of the junction left unmatched. The CDR3 nucleotides read TGTGCCAGCAGCTTATTCGGGACAGGGTATTCCGGGGAGCTGTTTTTT. Translating it yields CASSLFGTGYSGELFF.

This chain links TRBV5-1 with TRBJ2-1; 10 bases agree with TRBD2. There are 15 residues in the CDR3. V dropped 4 bases and J dropped 7; count of bases not matched to a gene: 8. CDR1 is SGHRS and CDR2 is YFSETQ in the germline V gene. CDR3 in DNA: TGCGCCAGCAGCGCCCCGGGACTAGCGTCGAATGAGCAGTTCTTC. It is translated as CASSAPGLASNEQFF.

The sample holds one count of this clone. The V call is TRBV7-9, the J call TRBJ1-3; 8 bases are a match to TRBD1. Germline CDR1 and CDR2: SEHNR and FQNEAQ (reference sequence). CDR3 length: 15 residues. V dropped 2 bases and J dropped 1; count of bases not matched to a gene: 1. The CDR3 DNA is TGTGCCAGCAGCTTACAGGGGGCGTCTGGAAACACCATATATTTT. Translated, it gives CASSLQGASGNTIYF.